This entry features one T cell receptor (beta chain) sequence. Its antigen remains undetermined. Base qualities are not at hand, and no much larger clone is one base apart. Genomic DNA was isolated from the sorted cells so that the TCRbeta CDR3 region could be sequenced. The immunoSEQ Assay was used to sequence the TCRbeta CDR3 regions. TCRdb carries this immuneACCESS record with in-frame sequences only. Its versions omit some clonotypes, under half of them owing to an unresolved V gene in the studies checked, with the rest unexplained. This sample gives 20,000 to 30,000 clones in total; about 85% of them show up just once. The top ten clonotypes cover 30% to 35% of the sample. The data belong to a study of OX40 agonist ivuxolimab in advanced cancers. Concerning the study at large: The costimulatory receptor OX40 (CD134) was targeted by ivuxolimab, a fully human IgG2 agonistic monoclonal antibody. In the dose-escalation cohort, approximately 82% of patients were male, and the mean age was approximately 60 years, with a range of about 23 to 90. Of the 50 to 55 patients in dose escalation, about 20 had hepatocellular carcinoma, about 15 had melanoma, 9 had renal cell carcinoma and 9 had head and neck cancer. The monotherapy dose-escalation portion (N of about 49 patients) of the phase I ivuxolimab trial is reported in the paper. Partial responses occurred in three dose-escalation patients, of whom one had hepatocellular carcinoma and two had cutaneous melanoma. Intravenous ivuxolimab was administered to patients every 2 weeks at six dose levels: 0.01, 0.1, 0.3, 1.5, 3 and 10 mg/kg. Peripheral TCRbeta sequencing aimed to test whether ivuxolimab altered TCR sequence diversity and caused clonal T-cell expansion. Patients were allowed to have had prior anti-PD-1, anti-PD-L1 or anti-CTLA-4 therapy, and around two fifths of the dose-escalation patients had been treated with checkpoint inhibitors. Broader findings and caveats from the paper: Partial responders in the 0.1-3.0 mg/kg groups had among the lowest normalized peripheral clonal expansion, especially among CD8+ T cells. The antigen specificity of the clonally expanded peripheral T cells was not determined. After ivuxolimab, expanded clones were on average more numerous among CD8+ T cells than among CD4+ T cells. Low levels of normalized T-cell clonal expansion were also seen in some patients who did not respond. At doses from 0.1 to 3.0 mg/kg, clonal expansion was seen in both CD4+ and CD8+ blood T cells between baseline and week 6.

The trial excluded patients who had a history of autoimmune disease or who were on systemic immunosuppression. Peripheral blood for TCR sequencing was drawn from every dose cohort at baseline, at cycle 4 day 1 and at cycle 7 day 1. Samples came from an open-label, multicenter, first-in-human phase I dose-escalation trial of ivuxolimab. Adults with locally advanced or metastatic melanoma, renal cell carcinoma, hepatocellular carcinoma or head and neck squamous cell carcinoma were enrolled in the trial. CD4+ and CD8+ T cells were sorted separately from peripheral blood before TCR sequencing. Trimming accounts for 7 bases at V and 3 bases at J, while the number of junction bases matched to no gene is 3. The CDR3 contains 12 residues, cysteine and phenylalanine counted. The entry retains the CDR3 DNA only, 36 bases that are in frame from base 1. Sequences SNHLY (CDR1) and FYNNEI (CDR2) are obtained from the germline V gene.

The sequences come from CD4+ or CD8+ T cells sorted from blood, collected in a trial of the OX40 agonist ivuxolimab. The receptor comes from an adult with an advanced solid tumor such as melanoma, head and neck, liver or kidney cancer. The chain joins TRBV2 to TRBJ2-7; 7 central nucleotides agree with TRBD1. The nucleotides read TGTGCCAGCAATGACAGGGACTACGAGCAGTACTTC. Its translation reads: CASNDRDYEQYF.